This T cell receptor (beta chain) was obtained from a study of blood T cells in healthy people across ages. Alongside a J-beta primer mix, a sample-barcoded 5' primer served in a second PCR lasting about 6 to 12 cycles. TCRdb reanalysed the 5' RACE reads using MiXCR and keeps one entry per CDR3 protein. The repertoire consists of about 800,000 distinct CDR3 sequences, with 20% to 25% occurring once and the leading ten covering under 4%. Germline lookup yields CDR1 SGDLS and CDR2 YYNGEE. The CDR3 totals 17 residues. The V end was cut by 3 bases, the J end by 4 bases, with 20 bases between. The sample holds one count of this clonotype. Antigen unknown. Study-wide results and caveats: Roughly linearly, TCR beta diversity per million T cells fell as age increased.

Healthy Caucasian individuals from Russia aged about 6 to 95 were enrolled as donors. These data also formed part of another study, on T cells of mothers and their children. That study reports: Donation involved a few healthy Caucasian mothers and the six children that they had. Microchimeric T cell clones that persisted were not detected.

This rearrangement joins TRBV9 to TRBJ2-1, with D tentatively TRBD2 (5 bases). Sequencing used blood. This clonotype was sampled from a boy under 18 in good health. The CDR3 loop is CASSGISNGEFYNEQFF. The CDR3 bases are TGTGCCAGCAGCGGTATAAGCAACGGGGAATTTTACAATGAGCAGTTCTTC.